This T cell receptor beta chain was identified during a study of blood T cell repertoires in COVID-19. Turning to the study itself: The United States, Italy and Spain provided the acute and convalescent COVID-19 samples. In each case, the material was cDNA or gDNA derived from T cells, B-cell-depleted T cells, or PBMCs.

This CDR3 spans 14 amino acids. Trimming took 4 bases from V and 3 from J; bases not matched to a gene: 5. Germline V lookup: CDR1 SGHDN, CDR2 FVKESK. Only in-frame clones appear in the TCRdb table, and some are missing; sequencing was by immunoSEQ multiplex PCR. The sample contains 250,000 to 300,000 clones, 70% to 90% of which appear only once. The chain links TRBV14 to TRBJ1-1; 7 bases are shared with TRBD1. The origin of this receptor is a woman aged 50 to 65 who had been exposed to COVID-19. The sample taken for sequencing was PBMCs or T cells enriched from blood (not recorded which). The CDR3 DNA reads TGTGCCAGCAGCCCCAGGGGGGCGTACACTGAAGCTTTCTTT. Its protein product is CASSPRGAYTEAFF.